This TCR beta chain came from a study of T cells in Graves' hyperthyroidism and ophthalmopathy. Absence of ophthalmopathy progression within 18 months defined stable Graves' hyperthyroidism. Amplified TCR beta CDR3 regions derived from RNA transcripts. RT-PCR in the first round (using the HTBI primer set) targeted the TCR CDR3. One entry per CDR3 protein results from TCRdb running MiXCR on the multiplex PCR reads. The sample records 600,000 to 750,000 distinct CDR3 sequences, 17% being singletons. In its sample, this clonotype was seen many times. Sequenced: blood. This TCR was recovered from a man aged 50-59 years with Graves' hyperthyroidism.

CDR3 sequence reads: CASSSEYNEQFF. The CDR3 DNA reads TGTGCCAGCAGTTCTGAATACAATGAGCAGTTCTTC. The chain recombines TRBV7-2 with TRBJ2-1; D remains ambiguous. The V end was cut by 6 bases, the J end by 4 bases, with 7 bases between. Looked up from germline, CDR1 is SGHTA and CDR2 is FQGNSA. This CDR3 spans 12 amino acids.